Here is one TCR beta chain with its context. Its target is unknown. This record belongs to a study of cytomegalovirus exposure and HLA in healthy donors. It was with 60 Vbeta and 13 Jbeta primers that the PCR ran. TCRdb's copy holds only in-frame clones and misses some; the assay was immunoSEQ multiplex PCR. Of more than 80,000 clones in the sample, over 55% were seen once. General observations from the study: Information on immune exposure was restricted to one variable (CMV serostatus). TCR beta sequences reportedly predicted most subjects' HLA-A and HLA-B alleles accurately.

Germline V gene lookup returns CDR1 SGHRS and CDR2 YFSETQ. Trimming stripped 7 bases from V and 0 bases from J, with 16 bases between. This CDR3 has 15 residues. J is TRBJ1-1 and V is TRBV5-1; no definite D call. The sequenced sample was PBMCs. This clonotype was sampled from a female donor in good health and CMV-seronegative. The CDR3 sequence is CASAEGFGMNTEAFF. As DNA, the CDR3 is TGCGCCAGCGCGGAGGGTTTTGGGATGAACACTGAAGCTTTCTTT.